This T cell receptor (beta chain) was obtained from a study of T cells after yellow fever vaccination (dated 2019 in TCRdb). The study in broad terms: Libraries from fractions with low cell numbers were prepared with the SMART-Seq v4 Ultra Low Input RNA kit. Bulk TCR alpha and beta repertoires were sequenced longitudinally to track T-cell clones before and after primary and booster YFV17D yellow fever vaccination. Two healthy male donors, one aged 18 to 30 and one aged 30 to 40 years, were included in the cohort. Blood samples were taken at several timepoints before and after primary and secondary immunization, and bulk PBMC replicates and cell subsets were isolated.

CDR1 and CDR2, per the germline V gene, are ENHRY and SYGVKD. From cysteine to phenylalanine, the CDR3 is 13 amino acids long. CDR3 DNA only is kept here, 39 bases in frame from base 1. Trimmed from V: 5 bases; trimmed from J: 8 bases; junction bases lacking a gene match: 4. This clonotype has just a few counts. Its specific antigen is unknown. No much larger clonotype is one base removed from it; base qualities were not supplied. The sample's treatment or condition label is to be understood as: live attenuated yellow fever vaccine strain. At every blood-draw timepoint, two biological replicates of bulk PBMCs were collected. A standard Ficoll-Paque protocol was used to isolate PBMCs from peripheral blood. TriZol was used to extract RNA from bulk PBMCs, CD4 and CD8 fractions, and dextramer-positive and dextramer-negative fractions. Results and caveats for the whole study, not just this receptor: Only a couple of donors were included in the study, so the extent to which the findings can be generalized is limited. A small fraction of clonotypes appeared in both the CD4 and CD8 compartments, likely as a result of convergent recombination. Because abundant contaminating clonotypes from the bulk population could be contained in FACS-sorted repertoires, computational filtering was required. After the booster, most of the clones that had expanded following primary vaccination were detected again (roughly 97% of CD4 and 80% to 90% of CD8), which suggests that memory was broadly maintained. The secondary T-cell response was found to be weaker but faster than the primary response, with a peak reached on day 5 rather than on day 15.

TCR cDNA was synthesized by 5'RACE template switching, through which a universal primer site and unique molecular identifiers were introduced. cDNA synthesis was primed from both the TCR alpha and TCR beta constant segments. Library amplification used two PCR steps, and the second PCR step added sample barcodes and sequencing adapters. Sequencing of libraries was done on Illumina HiSeq 2500 (2x100 bp) or NovaSeq (2x150 bp). Turning to the authors' computational methods: Reads were demultiplexed and collapsed into UMI consensus sequences with MIGEC, and V(D)J alignment was performed with MiXCR. Vaccine-responding clonotypes were identified with edgeR using replicate PBMC samples, with FDR below 0.01 and a log2 fold change above 5 up to day 15 being required. Each bulk clonotype received a CD4 or CD8 identity based on whether the sequenced CD4 or CD8 repertoire contained that clonotype at higher abundance. TCRdb took the public reads, trimmed them with fastp at Q25, ran MiXCR for clone calling and kept in-frame beta chains. Duplicate CDR3 protein sequences are folded into a single record with the most common DNA and genes. It is TCRdb's table, rather than the study itself, that gives the V and J calls and clone size. Across this sample there are 300,000 to 400,000 distinct CDR3 sequences, with approximately 9% seen only once. The ten largest make up 18% of the sample.

The origin of this receptor is a man between 18 and 29 years old who received the YFV17D yellow fever vaccine. The rearranged segments are TRBV10-3 and TRBJ2-1, and 9 junction bases match TRBD2. The sample in question was PBMCs, obtained on the day of the first yellow fever vaccination. CDR3 region: CAISSGGRDEQFF. The nucleotide sequence is given as TGTGCCATCAGTAGCGGGGGGCGGGATGAGCAGTTCTTC.